One and the same sample provided the 21 T cell receptor beta chains below, sequenced in a study of early T cells in non-severe SARS-CoV-2 infection. MiXCR was run by TCRdb on the 5' RACE reads, yielding one entry per CDR3 protein. The sample lists roughly 70,000 distinct CDR3 sequences, about 13% occurring once. Sequencing used whole blood. The receptors shown here come from an adult who was a healthcare worker with PCR-confirmed SARS-CoV-2 infection or an uninfected control (not recorded which).

The chain links TRBV12-5 to TRBJ2-2; 7 bases map to TRBD2. Per germline, CDR1 LGHNT and CDR2 FRNRAP. The CDR3 spans 15 residues. Trimming at V came to 6 bases and at J to 0 bases, leaving 4 bases not matched to a gene. In DNA form, the CDR3 reads TGTGCTAGTGGCCAGGGAGGGTCGAACACCGGGGAGCTGTTTTTT. It yields the protein CASGQGGSNTGELFF.

The chain combines TRBV7-2 with TRBJ2-3, with 8 bases lining up with TRBD2. The CDR3 is made up of 14 amino acids. J gave up 6 bases and V 6 bases, and 8 bases lay outside the gene matches. Germline-derived CDR1 and CDR2 are SGHTA and FQGNSA. The CDR3 region is CASSTLAARDTQYF. CDR3 sequence (DNA): TGTGCCAGCAGTACACTAGCGGCTCGGGATACGCAGTATTTT.

In DNA, the CDR3 is TGCAGTGCTAGACCTCAAGAGACCCAGTACTTC. Translation: CSARPQETQYF. The genes are TRBV20-1 and TRBJ2-5; unclear D gene. The germline V gene has CDR1 DFQATT and CDR2 SNEGSKA (reference sequence). Trimming cost V 2 bases and J 2 bases, with 3 bases left between them. The CDR3 runs 11 residues.

In DNA form, the CDR3 reads TGCAGCGTCGGAGAGGGCCGCAATTACGAGCAGTACTTC. The encoded protein is CSVGEGRNYEQYF. The chain has TRBV29-1 and TRBJ2-7, with TRBD2 as a possible D gene (5 bases). Germline V CDR1 and CDR2: SQVTM, ANQGSEA. The V end was cut by 6 bases, the J end by 4 bases, with 16 bases between. The CDR3 contains 13 residues.

This clonotype was observed many times. The J gene is TRBJ2-5, the V gene TRBV6-2 or TRBV6-3, with D perhaps TRBD2 (6 bases). This CDR3 comprises 12 residues. CDR1 and CDR2 (germline): MNHEY, SVGEGT. V lost 8 bases to trimming and J lost 1 base, with 8 bases between them. CDR3 region: CASGTFQETQYF. For the CDR3, the DNA is TGTGCCAGCGGGACTTTCCAAGAGACCCAGTACTTC.

This clonotype was counted at least ten times. This chain joins TRBV5-4 and TRBJ2-2; D is perhaps TRBD1 (6 bases). V lost 4 bases, J lost 5 bases, and 24 bases lay in between. This CDR3 has 18 residues. CDR1 and CDR2 from the germline V gene are SGHNT and YYREEE (reference sequence). The CDR3 region is CASSPTKIGTTGTGELFF. As DNA, the CDR3 is TGTGCCAGCAGCCCTACGAAGATCGGGACAACTGGAACCGGGGAGCTGTTTTTT. Looking up the rest from reference TRBV5-4 and TRBJ2-2 gives the full variable domain: ETGVTQSPTHLIKTRGQQVTLRCSSQSGHNTVSWYQQALGQGPQFIFQYYREEENGRGNFPPRFSGLQFPNYSSELNVNALELDDSALYLCASSPTKIGTTGTGELFFGEGSRLTVL.

The sample holds a few counts of this clonotype. The rearrangement joins TRBV20-1 to TRBJ1-4; D may be TRBD1 (5 bases). The V end was cut by 3 bases, the J end by 7 bases, with 12 bases between. Per germline, CDR1 DFQATT and CDR2 SNEGSKA (reference sequence). This CDR3 region has 13 residues. The CDR3 region has the DNA TGCAGTGCTAGGATGGGGCTAGTTGAAAAACTGTTTTTT. This gives the protein CSARMGLVEKLFF.

The chain is built from TRBV19 and TRBJ2-7, with TRBD2 matching over 10 bases. Germline lookup yields CDR1 LNHDA and CDR2 SQIVND (reference sequence). The CDR3 has 14 residues. With V trimmed by 7 bases and J by 0 bases, 3 bases remained unmatched. The CDR3 spells CASKAGGSSYEQYF. In nucleotides, the CDR3 is TGTGCCAGTAAAGCGGGAGGGAGCTCCTACGAGCAGTACTTC.

There are many counts of this clonotype. The chain couples TRBV27 to TRBJ2-1, with 12 bases lining up with TRBD2. The CDR3 is 16 residues long. The V and J ends lost 3 bases and 7 bases, in that order; junction bases with no gene match: 7. In germline, CDR1 is MNHEY, CDR2 SMNVEV (reference sequence). In nucleotides, the CDR3 is TGTGCCAGCAGTTTGCTAGCGGGAGGGCCGGGAAATGAGCAGTTCTTC. Amino acids: CASSLLAGGPGNEQFF.

This chain uses TRBV10-3 with TRBJ2-1; 13 nucleotides line up with TRBD2. The CDR3 extends over 19 amino acids. With 5 bases clipped from V and 0 bases from J, the junction kept 10 bases outside the gene matches. The V gene's germline CDR1 is ENHRY and CDR2 SYGVKD. As DNA, the CDR3 is TGTGCCATCAGTCCTAACGTACTAGCGGGAGGGAGCTCCTACAATGAGCAGTTCTTC. This gives the protein CAISPNVLAGGSSYNEQFF.

This clonotype was observed a few times. The chain couples TRBV20-1 to TRBJ1-6; D gene ambiguous. The CDR3 is 14 amino acids. V shed 3 bases and J shed 7 bases, with 13 bases lying between them. From germline, CDR1 is DFQATT and CDR2 SNEGSKA (reference sequence). CDR3 sequence (DNA): TGCAGTGCTAGTTTGGCGAGTGCGAATTCACCCCTCCACTTT. It specifies CSASLASANSPLHF.

The chain combines TRBV7-2 with TRBJ1-2; D not resolved. The CDR3 length is 14 residues. Germline-derived CDR1 and CDR2 are SGHTA and FQGNSA. Trimming removed 0 bases at V and 2 bases at J, with 7 bases between. The CDR3 DNA reads TGTGCCAGCAGCTTAGCACGGGGAAACTATGGCTACACCTTC. Its protein is CASSLARGNYGYTF.

This clonotype was observed many times. The chain joins TRBV15 to TRBJ1-1, with D perhaps TRBD1 (5 bases). The germline gives CDR1 LNHNV, CDR2 YYDKDF (reference sequence). Trimming cost V 0 bases and J 7 bases, with 6 bases left between them. CDR3 length equals 12 residues. CDR3 in amino acids: CATSRDRGEAFF. The CDR3 DNA reads as TGTGCCACCAGCAGAGATAGGGGTGAAGCTTTCTTT.

This clonotype occurred a few times. The chain employs TRBV6-2 or TRBV6-3 and TRBJ1-1, with D perhaps TRBD1 (6 bases). The V gene's germline CDR1 is MNHEY and CDR2 SVGEGT. Trimming removed 4 bases at V and 4 bases at J, with 16 bases between. The CDR3 is made up of 15 amino acids. The CDR3 region is CASSFRSQGPTEAFF. DNA of the CDR3: TGTGCCAGCAGTTTTAGATCTCAGGGGCCCACTGAAGCTTTCTTT.

This clonotype was found a few times. This chain uses TRBV6-2 or TRBV6-3 with TRBJ2-1; 9 bases align to TRBD2. This CDR3 is built from 15 residues. After removal of 2 bases from V and 5 bases from J, the junction contained 4 bases not matched to a gene. Per the germline V gene, CDR1 is MNHEY and CDR2 is SVGEGT. CDR3 protein: CASSYLGGRDNEQFF. Here the CDR3 DNA reads TGTGCCAGCAGTTACCTGGGCGGGAGGGACAATGAGCAGTTCTTC.

V and J are TRBV11-1 and TRBJ2-7; TRBD2 matches 9 bases. The V segment lost 3 bases and the J segment 3 bases; nucleotides outside the gene matches: 6. The CDR3 runs 15 residues. Germline-derived CDR1 and CDR2 are SGHAT and FQDESV (reference sequence). The CDR3 region is CASSLNAGGVYEQYF. The CDR3 DNA reads as TGTGCCAGCAGCTTGAATGCGGGAGGGGTCTACGAGCAGTACTTC.

In this sample, this clonotype turned up a few times. The V call is TRBV27, the J call TRBJ2-3; 7 nucleotides align to TRBD1. In germline, CDR1 is MNHEY, CDR2 SMNVEV (reference sequence). The V and J ends lost 1 base and 10 bases, in that order; junction bases with no gene match: 8. The CDR3 length is 14 residues. Written as DNA, the CDR3 is TGTGCCAGCAGTTTATACCCGACAGGGAGCTCGCAGTATTTT. It specifies CASSLYPTGSSQYF.

Only a few counts were recorded for this clonotype. The V gene is TRBV2, the J gene TRBJ2-1; tentatively, D is TRBD2 (6 bases). Looked up from germline, CDR1 is SNHLY and CDR2 is FYNNEI. The V gene lost 2 bases and the J gene lost 4 bases, with 12 bases spanning the gap. The CDR3 length is 15 residues. The chain's CDR3 is CASSEYGGSYNEQFF. Written as DNA, the CDR3 is TGTGCCAGCAGTGAATACGGGGGATCTTACAATGAGCAGTTCTTC.

In its sample, this clonotype was seen many times. V gene TRBV28 combines with J gene TRBJ2-4, with D perhaps assigned TRBD1 or TRBD2 (5 bases each). The CDR3 runs 13 residues. V dropped 6 bases and J dropped 6 bases, with 12 bases sitting between them. CDR1 MDHEN and CDR2 SYDVKM come from the germline V gene. The CDR3 coding sequence is TGTGCCAGCAGATATCCTGGGGGAAACATTCAGTACTTC. Its translation: CASRYPGGNIQYF.

V gene TRBV21-1 combines with J gene TRBJ2-3; no check of the table's D call, TRBD1, against the DNA was made. TRBV21-1 is shown as a pseudogene. This CDR3 region has 16 residues. The chain's CDR3 is CASSKVTVPITDTQYF. For the CDR3, the DNA is TGTGCCAGCAGCAAAGTGACAGTTCCCATTACAGATACGCAGTATTTT.

The sample holds a few counts of this clonotype. This sequence joins TRBV7-9 and TRBJ1-1, with D tentatively TRBD1 (5 bases). Germline V gene data show CDR1 as SEHNR and CDR2 as FQNEAQ (reference sequence). V was shortened by 5 bases and J by 6 bases, with 16 bases between the two germline ends. The CDR3 sequence is 14 residues long. The CDR3, as DNA: TGTGCCAGCAGCCCCCCTTATGGGGGATCTGAAGCTTTCTTT. Amino acids: CASSPPYGGSEAFF.